These 6 T cell receptor beta chains share one sample of origin, sequenced in a study of shared clonotypes between healthy human individuals. TCRdb's table, derived via immunoSEQ multiplex PCR, lists solely in-frame clones and lacks some. Of approximately 1.5 million clones in the sample, around 98.5% are singletons; the top ten hold approximately 0.4%. The sample was naive CD4+ T cells sorted from blood. Subset noted: CD45RA+ positively selected. The receptor set was obtained from a man aged 30 to 45 in good health.

The chain is built from TRBV5-1 and TRBJ1-4; D is perhaps TRBD1 (6 bases). V lost 4 bases, J lost 3 bases, and 13 bases lay in between. This CDR3 comprises 15 residues. CDR1 and CDR2 from the germline V gene are SGHRS and YFSETQ. CDR3 coding DNA: TGCGCCAGCAGCCGGGGGGGCGCGGCTAATGAAAAACTGTTTTTT. Translation: CASSRGGAANEKLFF.

This chain uses TRBV28 with TRBJ2-5; D not resolved. This CDR3 spans 14 amino acids. Looked up from germline, CDR1 is MDHEN and CDR2 is SYDVKM. Trimming removed 2 bases at V and 5 bases at J, with 12 bases between. CDR3 amino acids: CASSLRAPLETQYF. CDR3 nucleotide sequence: TGTGCCAGCAGTTTAAGGGCCCCGTTGGAGACCCAGTACTTC.

The chain carries TRBV7-3 and TRBJ2-1, with 8 bases that match TRBD1. J was trimmed by 9 bases and V by 0 bases; bases with no gene match: 4. The CDR3 totals 14 residues. Germline CDR1 reads SGHTA; CDR2 reads FQGTGA. CDR3 amino acids: CASSLTAGGGEQFF. CDR3 DNA: TGTGCCAGCAGCTTAACCGCAGGGGGCGGTGAGCAGTTCTTC.

V is TRBV5-1 and J is TRBJ2-7; TRBD1 matches 9 bases. V was pared by 3 bases and J by 0 bases, with 4 bases of the junction left unmatched. The CDR3 runs 15 residues. The germline gives CDR1 SGHRS, CDR2 YFSETQ. The CDR3 DNA sequence: TGCGCCAGCAGCTCGGGACAGGGAAGCTCCTACGAGCAGTACTTC. It yields the protein CASSSGQGSSYEQYF.

The rearrangement links TRBV14 to TRBJ2-3; 8 nucleotides match TRBD2. The V gene end was trimmed by 4 bases and the J gene end by 3 bases; junction bases not matched to a gene: 6. The V gene's germline CDR1 is SGHDN and CDR2 FVKESK. This CDR3 spans 15 amino acids. The CDR3 DNA is TGTGCCAGCAGCCGAAAAAGCGGGAGTACAGATACGCAGTATTTT. Amino acids: CASSRKSGSTDTQYF.

This chain joins TRBV5-1 and TRBJ2-3, with no clear D. V lost 1 base, J lost 2 bases, and 8 bases lay in between. This CDR3 has 14 amino acids. CDR1 and CDR2 from the germline V gene are SGHRS and YFSETQ. The CDR3 nucleotides are TGCGCCAGCAGCTTGAAACGTCCCACAGATACGCAGTATTTT. Translation gives CASSLKRPTDTQYF.